Following are 28 T cell receptor beta chains from one sample sequenced in a study of blood T cell repertoires in COVID-19. Some clones are missing from TCRdb's copy, which holds only in-frame ones; the method was immunoSEQ multiplex PCR. The sample lists approximately 30,000 clones; roughly 76% were seen once. Specimen: peripheral blood. The receptors here all came from a man aged 65-85 years with acute or convalescent COVID-19.

The chain uses TRBV4-3 and TRBJ1-2, with D hard to call. V lost 0 bases, J lost 4 bases, and 12 bases lay in between. CDR1 and CDR2 from the germline V gene are LGHNA and YSLEER. The CDR3 runs 15 residues. CDR3 nucleotide sequence: TGCGCCAGCAGCCAAGATCAAGGAGAGATCTATGGCTACACCTTC. Its translation is CASSQDQGEIYGYTF.

The chain combines TRBV10-3 with TRBJ2-7; D possibly corresponds to TRBD2 (5 bases). Deletions cut 7 bases from V and 0 bases from J, with 13 bases between. CDR1 ENHRY and CDR2 SYGVKD come from the germline V gene. CDR3 length: 14 amino acids. The CDR3, as DNA: TGTGCCATCAAGGAGGAGGAGCTCTCCTACGAGCAGTACTTC. Protein: CAIKEEELSYEQYF.

DNA for the CDR3: TGTGCCAGCAGCTATGGACAGGGGAGAGAGACCCAGTACTTC. Protein sequence: CASSYGQGRETQYF. The V and J genes are TRBV7-9 and TRBJ2-5; 9 bases align to TRBD1. Germline assignment: CDR1 SEHNR and CDR2 FQNEAQ (reference sequence). V lost 4 bases to trimming and J lost 4 bases; unmatched junction nucleotides: 4. There are 14 residues in the CDR3.

This chain links TRBV18 with TRBJ1-1, with 7 nucleotides matching TRBD1. Germline CDR1 is KGHSH and CDR2 is LQKENI. The CDR3 length is 13 residues. V dropped 3 bases and J dropped 8; count of bases not matched to a gene: 6. CDR3 residues: CASSPDRALEAFF. The CDR3, as DNA: TGTGCCAGCTCACCCGACAGGGCCCTGGAAGCTTTCTTT.

This clone appeared once. The chain carries TRBV6-2 or TRBV6-3 and TRBJ1-1; D ambiguous. This CDR3 has 13 residues. Trimming stripped 4 bases from V and 3 bases from J, with 9 bases between. Germline assignment: CDR1 MNHEY and CDR2 SVGEGT. The CDR3 sequence: CASSSPSDTEAFF. The CDR3 DNA reads as TGTGCCAGCAGTTCCCCCAGCGACACTGAAGCTTTCTTT.

The V and J genes are TRBV11-1 and TRBJ1-1; no definite D call. The CDR3 consists of 14 residues. Germline CDR1 is SGHAT and CDR2 is FQDESV (reference sequence). The germline V and J ends were trimmed by 2 bases and 1 base, with 8 bases remaining between them. CDR3 sequence: CASSLFSGNTEAFF. The CDR3 DNA reads TGTGCCAGCAGCTTATTCTCGGGGAACACTGAAGCTTTCTTT.

This rearrangement joins TRBV7-7 to TRBJ2-7; possibly TRBD1 for D (5 bases). The CDR3 totals 15 residues. V was cut by 4 bases and J by 4 bases, with 17 bases left in between. CDR1 and CDR2 (germline): SSHAT, FNYEAQ (reference sequence). CDR3 protein: CASSSRPTEPYEQYF. The CDR3 nucleotides read TGTGCCAGCAGCTCCCGCCCGACAGAGCCGTACGAGCAGTACTTC.

The chain uses TRBV2 and TRBJ2-7; a possible D gene is TRBD2 (7 bases). There are 12 residues in the CDR3. Deletions cut 7 bases from V and 3 bases from J, with 10 bases between. Per the germline V gene, CDR1 is SNHLY and CDR2 is FYNNEI. CDR3 sequence (DNA): TGTGCCAGCATGGGAGGGGGCTACGAGCAGTACTTC. As protein: CASMGGGYEQYF.

The chain uses TRBV28 and TRBJ1-5; 7 bases agree with TRBD1. The length of the CDR3 is 11 residues. Trimming removed 4 bases from V and 9 bases from J; junction bases left unmatched: 0. The germline V gene encodes CDR1 MDHEN and CDR2 SYDVKM. This chain's CDR3 is CASSSGGPQHF. The DNA of the CDR3 is TGTGCCAGCAGTTCAGGGGGGCCCCAGCATTTT.

The CDR3 nucleotides are TGCGCCAGCAGCCTGGGACTAGCGGGGGGGCCTGTCTCAGAGACCCAGTACTTC. It is translated as CASSLGLAGGPVSETQYF. V gene TRBV5-1 combines with J gene TRBJ2-5, with 16 bases aligning to TRBD2. Germline CDR1 SGHRS, CDR2 YFSETQ. This CDR3 region has 18 residues. V lost 4 bases and J lost 4; bases outside the gene matches: 10. Full variable domain (remainder filled in from reference TRBV5-1 and TRBJ2-5): KAGVTQTPRYLIKTRGQQVTLSCSPISGHRSVSWYQQTPGQGLQFLFEYFSETQRNKGNFPGRFSGRQFSNSRSEMNVSTLELGDSALYLCASSLGLAGGPVSETQYFGPGTRLLVL.

The chain employs TRBV30 and TRBJ1-5, with D possibly being TRBD1 (5 bases). The CDR3 extends over 15 amino acids. Trimming removed 2 bases at V and 7 bases at J, with 18 bases between. Germline lookup yields CDR1 GTSNPN and CDR2 SVGIG (reference sequence). Here the CDR3 DNA reads TGTGCCTGGAGTAACACGCAGGGATCTGGGCAGCCCCAGCATTTT. This encodes CAWSNTQGSGQPQHF.

Here the CDR3 DNA reads TGTGCCAGTAGCCCGGACAGGGGGACGGGAGGCTACACCTTC. Amino acids: CASSPDRGTGGYTF. This chain joins TRBV19 and TRBJ1-2; 10 nucleotides agree with TRBD1. The CDR3 length is 14 residues. Germline V gives CDR1 LNHDA, CDR2 SQIVND (reference sequence). The trim removed 6 bases at V and 8 bases at J, leaving 9 bases unmatched.

The rearrangement links TRBV10-3 to TRBJ2-7; perhaps TRBD1 as D (6 bases). Germline V gene sequence: CDR1 ENHRY, CDR2 SYGVKD. V was shortened by 0 bases and J by 1 base, with 10 bases between the two germline ends. The CDR3 runs to 15 residues. The DNA for the CDR3 is TGTGCCATCAGTGAGTCGCGGACAGTTTCCTACGAGCAGTACTTC. It codes for CAISESRTVSYEQYF.

J is TRBJ2-5 and V is TRBV7-3, with 7 bases identical to TRBD2. The CDR3 runs to 15 residues. V dropped 4 bases and J dropped 3; count of bases not matched to a gene: 8. CDR1 and CDR2 from the germline V gene are SGHTA and FQGTGA. DNA of the CDR3: TGTGCCAGCAGCTACCAAGCGGGGAAAGAAGAGACCCAGTACTTC. It is translated as CASSYQAGKEETQYF.

This rearrangement joins TRBV6-5 to TRBJ2-7; no firm D call. The germline V gene encodes CDR1 MNHEY and CDR2 SVGAGI. V lost 6 bases and J lost 3, with 9 bases in between. The CDR3 sequence is 12 residues long. CDR3 protein: CASRGRFYEQYF. CDR3 coding DNA: TGTGCCAGCAGGGGCAGGTTCTACGAGCAGTACTTC.

V and J are TRBV3-1 (or the pseudogene TRBV3-2) and TRBJ1-4; D is unclear. CDR1 LGHDT and CDR2 YNNKEL come from the germline V gene (reference sequence). The CDR3 has 18 amino acids. V was cut by 5 bases and J by 3 bases, with 22 bases left in between. The DNA of the CDR3 is TGTGCCAGCAGCTTTGGCAGAGGGATAGGACTGGCTAATGAAAAACTGTTTTTT. Amino acids: CASSFGRGIGLANEKLFF.

The chain is built from TRBV5-6 and TRBJ1-2, with D possibly TRBD1 on 5 matching bases. V lost 0 bases and J lost 7, with 13 bases in between. The CDR3 is made up of 14 amino acids. The V gene's germline CDR1 is SGHDT and CDR2 YYEEEE. The CDR3: CASSLGIGVGGYTF. The DNA of the CDR3 is TGTGCCAGCAGCTTGGGAATAGGGGTTGGTGGCTACACCTTC.

The rearrangement links TRBV6-5 to TRBJ2-5; D is perhaps TRBD2 (6 bases). Germline V CDR1 and CDR2: MNHEY, SVGAGI. V shed 0 bases and J shed 4 bases, with 12 bases lying between them. This CDR3 region has 15 residues. CDR3 in amino acids: CASSYSAGEAETQYF. The CDR3 DNA reads as TGTGCCAGCAGTTACTCAGCCGGGGAGGCAGAGACCCAGTACTTC.

The chain uses TRBV2 and TRBJ2-2, with D tentatively TRBD1 (5 bases). Germline V gene sequence: CDR1 SNHLY, CDR2 FYNNEI. The V end lost 2 bases, the J end lost 7 bases, and 14 bases lay between the germline ends. This CDR3 has 15 residues. CDR3 coding DNA: TGTGCCAGCAGTGAACGACAGAAGGATGTCGGGGAGCTGTTTTTT. Translating gives CASSERQKDVGELFF. Based on the CDR3 plus reference TRBV2 and TRBJ2-2, the full variable domain is EPEVTQTPSHQVTQMGQEVILRCVPISNHLYFYWYRQILGQKVEFLVSFYNNEISEKSEIFDDQFSVERPDGSNFTLKIRSTKLEDSAMYFCASSERQKDVGELFFGEGSRLTVL.

The rearrangement uses TRBV12-3 or TRBV12-4 and TRBJ1-2, with 7 bases matching TRBD1. The CDR3 runs to 13 residues. The J segment lost 3 bases and the V segment lost 8 bases, leaving 6 bases of the junction unmatched. CDR3 coding DNA: TGTGCCAGCGGCCGGGACAGAGACTATGGCTACACCTTC. It yields the protein CASGRDRDYGYTF.

This chain connects TRBV28 to TRBJ2-7; D is possibly TRBD1 (6 bases). Trimming cost V 5 bases and J 5 bases, with 22 bases left between them. This CDR3 comprises 16 residues. Germline loops: CDR1 MDHEN, CDR2 SYDVKM. The CDR3 protein is CASSRHARGYIDEQYF. CDR3 coding DNA: TGTGCCAGCAGTAGACACGCCAGGGGTTATATCGACGAGCAGTACTTC. Based on the CDR3 plus reference TRBV28 and TRBJ2-7, the full variable domain is DVKVTQSSRYLVKRTGEKVFLECVQDMDHENMFWYRQDPGLGLRLIYFSYDVKMKEKGDIPEGYSVSREKKERFSLILESASTNQTSMYLCASSRHARGYIDEQYFGPGTRLTVT.

The V call is TRBV28, the J call TRBJ2-5, with 10 bases matching TRBD2. The CDR3 is made up of 14 amino acids. V shed 8 bases and J 1 base; nucleotides not matched to a gene: 4. The germline gives CDR1 MDHEN, CDR2 SYDVKM. The CDR3 region has the DNA TGTGCCAGCGTAGCGGGGGGATTCCAAGAGACCCAGTACTTC. This gives the protein CASVAGGFQETQYF.

The chain uses TRBV5-1 and TRBJ2-7; 12 positions match TRBD2. CDR1 and CDR2 from the germline V gene are SGHRS and YFSETQ. J gave up 7 bases and V 3 bases, and 8 bases lay outside the gene matches. The CDR3 runs 15 residues. The DNA of the CDR3 is TGCGCCAGCAGCTCCCCGACTAGCGGGAGACATGAGCAGTACTTC. Encoded protein: CASSSPTSGRHEQYF.

This clone came up a few times. The chain is built from TRBV28 and TRBJ1-5; 7 bases line up with TRBD1. This CDR3 has 13 amino acids. Per germline, CDR1 MDHEN and CDR2 SYDVKM. Germline trimming cut 6 bases from V and 2 bases from J; bases unmatched to any gene: 1. The CDR3 region is CASRGTGNQPQHF. The CDR3 DNA sequence: TGTGCCAGCAGGGGGACAGGCAATCAGCCCCAGCATTTT.

The chain uses TRBV7-2 and TRBJ2-2, with D possibly being TRBD1 (5 bases). This CDR3 region has 16 residues. Germline values: CDR1 SGHTA, CDR2 FQGNSA. With 5 bases removed from V and 6 bases from J, the gap between germline ends came to 19 bases. Written as DNA, the CDR3 is TGTGCCAGCAGCCCACGGTGGCCAGGGTTGTCCGGGGAGCTGTTTTTT. As protein: CASSPRWPGLSGELFF. Drawing the rest from reference TRBV7-2 and TRBJ2-2, the complete variable domain is GAGVSQSPSNKVTEKGKDVELRCDPISGHTALYWYRQSLGQGLEFLIYFQGNSAPDKSGLPSDRFSAERTGGSVSTLTIQRTQQEDSAVYLCASSPRWPGLSGELFFGEGSRLTVL.

The chain couples TRBV29-1 to TRBJ2-5; D perhaps matches TRBD2 (5 bases). CDR1 and CDR2 from the germline V gene are SQVTM and ANQGSEA. The CDR3 consists of 12 residues. Deletions cut 4 bases from V and 0 bases from J, with 6 bases between. The CDR3 DNA is TGCAGCGTTGGGACTTACCAAGAGACCCAGTACTTC. Translated, it gives CSVGTYQETQYF.

The chain combines TRBV19 with TRBJ1-5; maybe TRBD1 (6 bases). CDR3 length: 17 residues. CDR1 is LNHDA and CDR2 is SQIVND in the germline V gene (reference sequence). V was trimmed by 3 bases and J by 2 bases, leaving 17 bases between them. The CDR3 nucleotides are TGTGCCAGTAGTATGGCCCATGTTGAGGGGGGCAATCAGCCCCAGCATTTT. It yields the protein CASSMAHVEGGNQPQHF.

The rearrangement uses TRBV5-1 and TRBJ2-1, with 16 bases identical to TRBD2. The CDR3 consists of 16 residues. Trimming removed 4 bases from V and 7 bases from J; junction bases left unmatched: 5. Germline V gene data show CDR1 as SGHRS and CDR2 as YFSETQ. The CDR3 bases are TGCGCCAGCAGCGCGGGACTAGCGGGGGGGCCGAATGAGCAGTTCTTC. Encoded protein: CASSAGLAGGPNEQFF.